The rows below give T cell receptor beta chains drawn from one sample of a study of blood T cell repertoires in COVID-19. Data came from immunoSEQ multiplex PCR; TCRdb stores just in-frame clones and leaves some out. The data contain approximately 300,000 clones, around 90% of them singletons. The sequenced sample consisted of peripheral blood. These receptors all stem from a woman aged 25 to 39 with COVID-19, enrolled during active disease. The CDR3 runs from the conserved cysteine through the conserved F or W. D genes are given only for firm matches. Size is stated for part of the rows, as once, few or many counts, or as a class when the clone is expanded.

.	14	TRBV27	.	TRBJ1-5	TGTGCCAGCAGTGTCATTCATAGCAATCAGCCCCAGCATTTT	CASSVIHSNQPQHF
.	10	TRBV20-1	.	TRBJ1-1	TGCAGTGCTCTGCTACGGGAAGCTTTCTTT	CSALLREAFF
.	15	TRBV4-2	.	TRBJ2-6	TGTGCCAGCAGCCAAGCGGGCTCTGGGGCCAACGTCCTGACTTTC	CASSQAGSGANVLTF
.	15	TRBV28	few	TRBJ1-5	TGTGCCAGCAACCCGCGGGATCCTAGCAATCAGCCCCAGCATTTT	CASNPRDPSNQPQHF
.	16	TRBV15	.	TRBJ2-7	TGTGCCACCAGCAGAGATTATGGCAGGGGCGTTCACGAGCAGTACTTC	CATSRDYGRGVHEQYF
.	15	TRBV24-1	.	TRBJ2-3	TGTGCCACCAGTGATTTGGAGGGAGCGGAAGATACGCAGTATTTT	CATSDLEGAEDTQYF
.	12	TRBV6-5	.	TRBJ2-7	TGTGCCAGCAGTCAGGGGACGTACGAGCAGTACTTC	CASSQGTYEQYF
.	16	TRBV4-2	.	TRBJ2-7	TGTGCCAGCAGCCCCCGAGGGGGAGTTACCCTAGGGGAGCAGTACTTC	CASSPRGGVTLGEQYF
.	15	TRBV9	.	TRBJ2-7	TGTGCCAGCAGCGTAGCAGTCGGGCAGGGCGACGAGCAGTACTTC	CASSVAVGQGDEQYF
.	14	TRBV4-1	.	TRBJ1-3	TGCGCCAGCAGCCAAGGTAGACAGGGAAACACCATATATTTT	CASSQGRQGNTIYF
.	13	TRBV15	once	TRBJ2-7	TGTGCCACCAGCGGGGACTGGACCTACGAGCAGTACTTC	CATSGDWTYEQYF
TRBD1	14	TRBV5-1	.	TRBJ2-3	TGCGCCAGCCACCGGGACAGGGACACAGATACGCAGTATTTT	CASHRDRDTDTQYF
TRBD1	16	TRBV5-4	.	TRBJ2-2	TGTGCCAGCAGCTTGGCCGGGACAGTCAACACCGGGGAGCTGTTTTTT	CASSLAGTVNTGELFF
TRBD2	16	TRBV6-4	.	TRBJ2-5	TGTGCCAGCAGTGACTCGGGGGGGGAGGCCCCAGAGACCCAGTACTTC	CASSDSGGEAPETQYF
TRBD2	15	TRBV19	.	TRBJ2-1	TGTGCCAGTAGGCGTCTAGCGGGAGTCTTAAATGAGCAGTTCTTC	CASRRLAGVLNEQFF
.	16	TRBV7-6	.	TRBJ2-2	TGTGCCAGCAGCCCCCGGACAGCATTGAACACCGGGGAGCTGTTTTTT	CASSPRTALNTGELFF
.	14	TRBV6-5	.	TRBJ1-1	TGTGCCAGCTTGCAGGGATTCAGGAACACTGAAGCTTTCTTT	CASLQGFRNTEAFF
.	14	TRBV4-1	.	TRBJ2-5	TGCGCCAGCAGCCAAGCTGCCAGCCAAGAGACCCAGTACTTC	CASSQAASQETQYF
.	14	TRBV2	.	TRBJ1-3	TGTGCCAGCAGTACAGGGCAGGCGGGAAACACCATATATTTT	CASSTGQAGNTIYF
.	17	TRBV19	.	TRBJ2-7	TGTGCCAGTAGTATAGAACTCCCGGGGACGGGCGGGGTCGAGCAGTACTTC	CASSIELPGTGGVEQYF
.	14	TRBV7-9	few	TRBJ2-7	TGTGCCAGCAGCCTAGGGGCCCCGTCCTACGAGCAGTACTTC	CASSLGAPSYEQYF
.	16	TRBV19	.	TRBJ2-3	TGTGCCAGTAGTATATTGCCTCGGGGTGGCACAGATACGCAGTATTTT	CASSILPRGGTDTQYF
.	11	TRBV12-3/TRBV12-4	.	TRBJ2-1	TGTGCCAGCAGTTTTGGCGGGGAGCAGTTCTTC	CASSFGGEQFF
.	17	TRBV18	.	TRBJ1-3	TGTGCCAGCTCACCATGGACCGGACACCCCGCCGGAAACACCATATATTTT	CASSPWTGHPAGNTIYF
.	17	TRBV5-1	.	TRBJ1-3	TGCGCCAGCAGCTTGGATGAGGTAGAAGACTCTGGAAACACCATATATTTT	CASSLDEVEDSGNTIYF
TRBD1	13	TRBV6-5	.	TRBJ2-2	TGTGCCAGCGGCAGGGGGCAGTCCGGGGAGCTGTTTTTT	CASGRGQSGELFF
.	15	TRBV7-9	.	TRBJ2-7	TGTGCCAGCAGCAAATCGACCGGGACAACCTACGAGCAGTACTTC	CASSKSTGTTYEQYF
TRBD1	17	TRBV4-3	.	TRBJ2-1	TGCGCCAGCAGCCAAGATACCGGGACAGGGGCTTACAATGAGCAGTTCTTC	CASSQDTGTGAYNEQFF
.	15	TRBV5-4	.	TRBJ1-1	TGTGCCAGCAGCTTGGCCGGGAGGAGGAACACTGAAGCTTTCTTT	CASSLAGRRNTEAFF
.	15	TRBV7-9	.	TRBJ1-5	TGTGCCAGCAGCTTAGGGGTTGGGGGGGACCAGCCCCAGCATTTT	CASSLGVGGDQPQHF
.	16	TRBV21-1	once	TRBJ2-5	TGTGCCAGCAGCAAAACCCCGCCGGACATAAAAGAGACCCAGTACTTC	CASSKTPPDIKETQYF
.	10	TRBV6-5	.	TRBJ2-7	TGTGCCAGCAACAGATACGAGCAGTACTTC	CASNRYEQYF
.	14	TRBV19	once	TRBJ1-2	TGTGCCAGTAGTATTGGGGGGTCCTTATCGGGCTACACCTTC	CASSIGGSLSGYTF